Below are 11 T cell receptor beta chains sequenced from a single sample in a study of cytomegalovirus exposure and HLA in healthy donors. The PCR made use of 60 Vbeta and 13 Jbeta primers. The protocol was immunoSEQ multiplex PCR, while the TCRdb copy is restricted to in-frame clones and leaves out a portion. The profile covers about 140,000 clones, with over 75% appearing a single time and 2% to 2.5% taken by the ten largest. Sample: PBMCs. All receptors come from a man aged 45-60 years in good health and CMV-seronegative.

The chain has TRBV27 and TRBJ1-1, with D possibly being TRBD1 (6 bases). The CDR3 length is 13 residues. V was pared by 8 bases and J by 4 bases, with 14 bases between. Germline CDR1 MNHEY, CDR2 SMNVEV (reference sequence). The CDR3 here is CASHPSRGTEAFF. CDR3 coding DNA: TGTGCCAGCCACCCGAGCAGGGGCACTGAAGCTTTCTTT.

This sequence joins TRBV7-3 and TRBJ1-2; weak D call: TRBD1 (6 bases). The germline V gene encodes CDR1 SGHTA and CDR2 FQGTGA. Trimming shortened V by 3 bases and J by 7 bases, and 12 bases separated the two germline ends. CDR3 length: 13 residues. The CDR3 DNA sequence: TGTGCCAGCAGCTTGGGGGGGCGTCGTGGCTACACCTTC. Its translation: CASSLGGRRGYTF.

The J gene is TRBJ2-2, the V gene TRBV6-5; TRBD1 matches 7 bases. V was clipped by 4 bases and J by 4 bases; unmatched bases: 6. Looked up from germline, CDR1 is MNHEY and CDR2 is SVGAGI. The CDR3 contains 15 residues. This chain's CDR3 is CASSSDRVGTGELFF. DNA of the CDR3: TGTGCCAGCAGTTCTGACAGGGTTGGCACCGGGGAGCTGTTTTTT.

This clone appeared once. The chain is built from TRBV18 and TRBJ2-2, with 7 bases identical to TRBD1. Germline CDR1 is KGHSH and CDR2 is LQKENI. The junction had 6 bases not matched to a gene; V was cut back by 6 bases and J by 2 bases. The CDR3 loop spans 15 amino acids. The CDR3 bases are TGTGCCAGCTCCCCAGGACAGGTTAACACCGGGGAGCTGTTTTTT. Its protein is CASSPGQVNTGELFF. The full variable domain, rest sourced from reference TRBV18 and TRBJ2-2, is NAGVMQNPRHLVRRRGQEARLRCSPMKGHSHVYWYRQLPEEGLKFMVYLQKENIIDESGMPKERFSAEFPKEGPSILRIQQVVRGDSAAYFCASSPGQVNTGELFFGEGSRLTVL.

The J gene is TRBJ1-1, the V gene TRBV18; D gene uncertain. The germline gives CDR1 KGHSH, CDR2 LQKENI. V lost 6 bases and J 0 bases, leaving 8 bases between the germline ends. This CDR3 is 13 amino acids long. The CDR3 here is CASSHDLNTEAFF. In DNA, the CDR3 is TGTGCCAGCTCCCACGACTTGAACACTGAAGCTTTCTTT.

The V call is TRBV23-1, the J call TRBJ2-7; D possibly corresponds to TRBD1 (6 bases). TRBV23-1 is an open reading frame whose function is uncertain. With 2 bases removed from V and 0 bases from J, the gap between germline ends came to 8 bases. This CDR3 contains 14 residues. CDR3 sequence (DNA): TGCGCCAGCAGTCAAGGGACATTCTCCTACGAGCAGTACTTC. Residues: CASSQGTFSYEQYF.

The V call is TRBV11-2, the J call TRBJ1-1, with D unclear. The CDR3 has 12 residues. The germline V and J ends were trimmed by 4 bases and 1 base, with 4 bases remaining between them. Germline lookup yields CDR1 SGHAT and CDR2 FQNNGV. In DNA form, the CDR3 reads TGTGCCAGCAGCTCCCGGAACACTGAAGCTTTCTTT. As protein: CASSSRNTEAFF.

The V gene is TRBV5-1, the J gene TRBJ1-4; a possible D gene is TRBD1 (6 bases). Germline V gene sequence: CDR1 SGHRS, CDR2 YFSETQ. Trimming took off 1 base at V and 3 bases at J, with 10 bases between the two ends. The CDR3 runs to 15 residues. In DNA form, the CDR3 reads TGCGCCAGCAGCTTGATACAGGGTGCTAATGAAAAACTGTTTTTT. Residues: CASSLIQGANEKLFF. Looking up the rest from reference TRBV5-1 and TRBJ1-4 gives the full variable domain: KAGVTQTPRYLIKTRGQQVTLSCSPISGHRSVSWYQQTPGQGLQFLFEYFSETQRNKGNFPGRFSGRQFSNSRSEMNVSTLELGDSALYLCASSLIQGANEKLFFGSGTQLSVL.

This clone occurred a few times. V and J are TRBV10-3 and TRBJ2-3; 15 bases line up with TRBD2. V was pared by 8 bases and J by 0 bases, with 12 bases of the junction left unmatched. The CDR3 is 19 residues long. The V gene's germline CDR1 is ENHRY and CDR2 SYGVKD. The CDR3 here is CAIGRGLAGGRESTDTQYF. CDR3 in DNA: TGTGCCATCGGTAGAGGACTAGCGGGGGGGCGGGAGAGCACAGATACGCAGTATTTT.

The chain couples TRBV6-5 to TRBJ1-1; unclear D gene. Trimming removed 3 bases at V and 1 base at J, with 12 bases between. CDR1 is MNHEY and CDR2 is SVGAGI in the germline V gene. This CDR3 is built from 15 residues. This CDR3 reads CASSYKPTKNTEAFF. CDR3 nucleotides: TGTGCCAGCAGTTATAAGCCAACGAAGAACACTGAAGCTTTCTTT.

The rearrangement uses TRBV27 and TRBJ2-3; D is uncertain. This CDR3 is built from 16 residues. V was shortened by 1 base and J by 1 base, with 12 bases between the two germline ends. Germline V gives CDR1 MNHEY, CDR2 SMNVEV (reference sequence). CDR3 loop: CASSLLGLGGTDTQYF. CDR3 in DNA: TGTGCCAGCAGTTTATTAGGTCTAGGTGGCACAGATACGCAGTATTTT.